The 17 T cell receptor beta chains presented below share a single source sample, sequenced in a study of blood T cell repertoires in COVID-19. Using immunoSEQ multiplex PCR, the repertoire was profiled, and TCRdb retains in-frame clones only, with some absent. The sample carries approximately 270,000 clones, just under 90% recorded once. The sample was PBMCs or T cells enriched from blood (not recorded which). These receptors all come from a woman aged 60-70 years who had recovered from COVID-19.

The chain employs TRBV7-9 and TRBJ1-2; 7 nucleotides match TRBD1. Looked up from germline, CDR1 is SEHNR and CDR2 is FQNEAQ (reference sequence). The CDR3 has 14 residues. Germline trimming cut 8 bases from V and 7 bases from J; bases unmatched to any gene: 13. The CDR3 region has the DNA TGTGCCAGCTCTCGACAGGGCCCTTCCTCTGGCTACACCTTC. Amino acid sequence: CASSRQGPSSGYTF.

This clone has only a few counts. The CDR3 DNA sequence: TGTGCCAGCAGTGCTTTTAGCGGGAGGAAGACAGATACGCAGTATTTT. Translated, it gives CASSAFSGRKTDTQYF. The chain couples TRBV2 to TRBJ2-3; TRBD2 matches 10 bases. The CDR3 runs 16 residues. Trimming at V came to 4 bases and at J to 3 bases, leaving 7 bases not matched to a gene. The germline V gene encodes CDR1 SNHLY and CDR2 FYNNEI.

The gene calls are TRBV27 and TRBJ2-5, with D hard to call. This CDR3 has 13 residues. CDR1 and CDR2 from the germline V gene are MNHEY and SMNVEV (reference sequence). Trimming removed 3 bases at V and 2 bases at J, with 7 bases between. The CDR3 DNA is TGTGCCAGCAGTTTTCAACTACAAGAGACCCAGTACTTC. This codes for CASSFQLQETQYF.

The CDR3 protein is CASSPRERIPMNTEAFF. Here the CDR3 DNA reads TGTGCCAGCAGTCCCCGAGAGCGGATCCCTATGAACACTGAAGCTTTCTTT. This chain joins TRBV6-6 and TRBJ1-1, with D unclear. V lost 5 bases to trimming and J lost 0 bases, with 19 bases between them. CDR1 is MNHNY and CDR2 is SVGAGI in the germline V gene (reference sequence). This CDR3 contains 17 residues.

The sample holds one count of this clone. The CDR3 sequence: CASTLRETQYF. The CDR3 coding sequence is TGTGCCAGCACCCTGCGAGAGACCCAGTACTTC. This chain uses TRBV28 with TRBJ2-5; D remains ambiguous. Germline V gene lookup returns CDR1 MDHEN and CDR2 SYDVKM. This CDR3 is built from 11 residues. Trimming left V 7 bases short and J 4 bases short, with 7 bases between.

This rearrangement joins TRBV11-2 to TRBJ2-7; unclear D gene. Trimming shortened V by 6 bases and J by 0 bases, and 15 bases separated the two germline ends. The germline CDR1 and CDR2 sequences are SGHAT and FQNNGV. The length of the CDR3 is 15 residues. The CDR3 bases are TGTGCCAGCAGTCACGGCAGGTTGAACTCCTACGAGCAGTACTTC. Residues: CASSHGRLNSYEQYF.

The chain carries TRBV9 and TRBJ1-6; 8 bases are a match to TRBD1. CDR1 and CDR2 from the germline V gene are SGDLS and YYNGEE. The V and J ends lost 2 bases and 5 bases, in that order; junction bases with no gene match: 18. CDR3 length equals 20 residues. The DNA for the CDR3 is TGTGCCAGCAGCGTGAATTCGACAGGGGCCCTGATTTTTGATAATTCACCCCTCCACTTT. This gives the protein CASSVNSTGALIFDNSPLHF.

This chain connects TRBV27 to TRBJ2-1; no reliable D call. The ends were cut back, 5 bases at V and 8 bases at J, with 19 bases in the middle. CDR3 length equals 15 residues. Per the germline V gene, CDR1 is MNHEY and CDR2 is SMNVEV (reference sequence). CDR3 nucleotides: TGTGCCAGCAGTCCATGGCGACGAGAAGGAGATGAGCAGTTCTTC. Translated: CASSPWRREGDEQFF.

The V and J genes are TRBV6-5 and TRBJ2-5; 12 bases are a match to TRBD2. V trimming: 0 bases; J trimming: 4 bases; junction bases outside the gene matches: 0. This CDR3 comprises 15 residues. Germline V lookup: CDR1 MNHEY, CDR2 SVGAGI. CDR3 sequence reads: CASSYSGLAGETQYF. Written as DNA, the CDR3 is TGTGCCAGCAGTTACTCGGGACTAGCGGGAGAGACCCAGTACTTC.

The chain couples TRBV19 to TRBJ1-4; D may be TRBD1 (6 bases). Germline CDR1 is LNHDA and CDR2 is SQIVND (reference sequence). This CDR3 comprises 16 residues. The ends were cut back, 4 bases at V and 4 bases at J, with 16 bases in the middle. As DNA, the CDR3 is TGTGCCAGTAGTAGCCGGGACACTCGGGATAATGAAAAACTGTTTTTT. This sequence encodes CASSSRDTRDNEKLFF.

The rearrangement uses TRBV15 and TRBJ2-1; D call uncertain. Trimming removed 0 bases at V and 4 bases at J, with 7 bases between. Germline values: CDR1 LNHNV, CDR2 YYDKDF (reference sequence). The CDR3 covers 14 residues. This CDR3 is CATSRDRVYNEQFF. The CDR3 DNA follows: TGTGCCACCAGCAGAGATCGAGTTTACAATGAGCAGTTCTTC.

On this clone: The sample holds other DNA sequences that translate to the same CDR3. This sequence joins TRBV12-3 or TRBV12-4 and TRBJ1-5; D gene ambiguous. Trimming cost V 3 bases and J 4 bases, with 7 bases left between them. The CDR3 contains 13 residues. CDR3 residues: CASSFRSNQPQHF. DNA for the CDR3: TGTGCCAGCAGTTTCCGTAGTAATCAGCCCCAGCATTTT.

The CDR3 DNA sequence: TGTGCCAGTAGTAGCCAACCTAGCGGGAGGGCCTGGTCTGGGGCCAACGTCCTGACTTTC. Translated: CASSSQPSGRAWSGANVLTF. J is TRBJ2-6 and V is TRBV19; 12 bases are a match to TRBD2. Germline CDR1 and CDR2: LNHDA and SQIVND (reference sequence). V lost 4 bases and J lost 1; bases outside the gene matches: 11. This CDR3 region has 20 residues.

The CDR3: CATSPGGQFYEQYF. As DNA, the CDR3 is TGTGCCACCAGTCCAGGGGGCCAATTCTACGAGCAGTACTTC. The chain links TRBV24-1 to TRBJ2-7, with 8 bases lining up with TRBD1. Trimming cost V 6 bases and J 3 bases; bases outside gene matches: 6. In germline, CDR1 is KGHDR, CDR2 SFDVKD. The CDR3 covers 14 residues.

The chain uses TRBV11-3 and TRBJ2-1, with 10 nucleotides matching TRBD2. This CDR3 has 15 amino acids. Germline V CDR1 and CDR2: SGHNT, YENEEA. J gave up 9 bases and V 3 bases, and 8 bases lay outside the gene matches. CDR3 DNA: TGTGCCAGCAGCTTGCTAGCGGGAGAGCCTGGTGAGCAGTTCTTC. Its translation: CASSLLAGEPGEQFF.

The V and J genes are TRBV4-1 and TRBJ2-3; 12 bases fit TRBD2. Germline-derived CDR1 and CDR2 are MGHRA and YSYEKL. This CDR3 has 17 residues. J lost 2 bases, V lost 2 bases, and 5 bases had no gene match. CDR3 sequence reads: CASSQSGLAGNTDTQYF. The DNA for the CDR3 is TGCGCCAGCAGCCAATCTGGACTAGCGGGAAACACAGATACGCAGTATTTT.

V and J are TRBV6-6 and TRBJ1-2; 7 bases align to TRBD1. J was trimmed by 7 bases and V by 5 bases; bases with no gene match: 10. CDR3 size: 14 residues. Germline assignment: CDR1 MNHNY and CDR2 SVGAGI (reference sequence). The CDR3 spells CASSTTGDRSGYTF. The CDR3, as DNA: TGTGCCAGCAGTACTACAGGGGATCGGAGTGGCTACACCTTC.